Below are 6 T cell receptor beta chains sequenced from a single sample in a study of tissue T cells after allogeneic stem cell transplantation. Some clones are missing from TCRdb's copy, which holds only in-frame ones; the method was immunoSEQ multiplex PCR. The table includes about 43,000 clones, roughly 92% detected once. The sample here was blood, taken before transplantation. The receptors shown here come from a woman aged 40 to 75 who later had graft-versus-host disease after an allogeneic stem cell transplant.

This clone was seen more than once but under ten times. This chain connects TRBV4-3 to TRBJ1-6; D gene unclear. The CDR3 has 15 amino acids. The germline CDR1 and CDR2 sequences are LGHNA and YSLEER. Trimming removed 0 bases at V and 8 bases at J, with 11 bases between. The CDR3 DNA reads as TGCGCCAGCAGCCAAGATCGAGGACCCGATTCACCCCTCCACTTT. Amino acids: CASSQDRGPDSPLHF.

The chain uses TRBV5-5 and TRBJ1-6; 12 positions agree with TRBD1. Germline loops: CDR1 SGHKS, CDR2 YYEKEE (reference sequence). J gave up 5 bases and V 4 bases, and 13 bases lay outside the gene matches. There are 19 residues in the CDR3. The CDR3 coding sequence is TGTGCCAGCAGCACCAGGGACAGGGGGCGCTTACTGAATAATTCACCCCTCCACTTT. Its protein product is CASSTRDRGRLLNNSPLHF. The full variable domain, with the rest looked up from reference TRBV5-5 and TRBJ1-6, is DAGVTQSPTHLIKTRGQQVTLRCSPISGHKSVSWYQQVLGQGPQFIFQYYEKEERGRGNFPDRFSARQFPNYSSELNVNALLLGDSALYLCASSTRDRGRLLNNSPLHFGNGTRLTVT.

The CDR3 spells CASSYSSTSYNEQFF. CDR3 bases: TGTGCCAGCAGTTACTCGAGTACTTCCTACAATGAGCAGTTCTTC. The rearrangement links TRBV6-2 or TRBV6-3 to TRBJ2-1; D ambiguous. V was cut by 0 bases and J by 1 base, with 7 bases left in between. CDR3 length: 15 residues. Germline V gene sequence: CDR1 MNHEY, CDR2 SVGEGT.

The genes are TRBV7-3 and TRBJ2-1; maybe TRBD2 (5 bases). Germline V lookup: CDR1 SGHTA, CDR2 FQGTGA. V was pared by 2 bases and J by 8 bases, with 7 bases between. This CDR3 has 12 residues. Written as DNA, the CDR3 is TGTGCCAGCAGCTTAGAGGGTCATGAGCAGTTCTTC. Encoded protein: CASSLEGHEQFF.

The rearrangement links TRBV4-1 to TRBJ2-6; 13 bases are shared with TRBD2. The J segment lost 0 bases and the V segment lost 4 bases, leaving 9 bases of the junction unmatched. CDR3 size: 20 residues. CDR1 is MGHRA, CDR2 YSYEKL, per germline. The CDR3 loop is CASSPGLAGVRGSGANVLTF. CDR3 coding DNA: TGCGCCAGCAGCCCAGGACTAGCGGGAGTCCGCGGCTCTGGGGCCAACGTCCTGACTTTC.

The J gene is TRBJ2-3, the V gene TRBV6-5; TRBD2 aligns across 9 bases. The V gene end was trimmed by 5 bases and the J gene end by 3 bases; junction bases not matched to a gene: 6. The CDR3 length is 15 residues. Germline V gene data show CDR1 as MNHEY and CDR2 as SVGAGI. The CDR3 nucleotides read TGTGCCAGCAGTCAGGCGGGAGGGCCAACAGATACGCAGTATTTT. Translating gives CASSQAGGPTDTQYF.